The entry below describes one T cell receptor beta chain. No antigen is known for it. Clones were read by immunoSEQ multiplex PCR, and TCRdb kept only the in-frame ones, dropping some. Here the sample spans around 78,000 clones, about 88% being singletons. The data derive from a study of T cells in localized non-small cell lung cancer. Study conclusions and caveats: A median of roughly 57 clones ranked among the top 100 in tumor appeared in adjacent lung. Clonality peaked in uninvolved adjacent lung rather than tumor. Elevated circulating T cell density in blood was associated with longer overall survival. Only one tumor region went through sequencing, so heterogeneity may still be there.

The sequencing here drew on peripheral blood, taken before any cancer treatment. This receptor was taken from a woman aged 40 to 75 with stage I squamous cell lung carcinoma.

The CDR3 reads CASSSNMGAFF. The CDR3 DNA reads as TGTGCCAGCAGCTCCAACATGGGTGCTTTCTTT. V is TRBV27 and J is TRBJ1-1; no clear D gene. Germline V CDR1 and CDR2: MNHEY, SMNVEV (reference sequence). The CDR3 spans 11 residues. V gave up 6 bases and J gave up 11 bases, with 13 bases separating them.